One sample yielded the 20 T cell receptor beta chains listed below, sequenced in a study of blood T cell repertoires in COVID-19. The assay was immunoSEQ multiplex PCR, and TCRdb's table has in-frame clones only and misses some. Among about 71,000 clones listed, around nine tenths were seen once. Sequenced input: peripheral blood. These receptors all stem from a woman aged 18-29 years with acute or convalescent COVID-19.

Here the CDR3 DNA reads TGTGCCAGTAGGCGGGGACAGGGAAACTACAATGAGCAGTTCTTC. Translation: CASRRGQGNYNEQFF. This rearrangement joins TRBV19 to TRBJ2-1; 9 bases fit TRBD1. CDR1 and CDR2 (germline): LNHDA, SQIVND (reference sequence). The CDR3 contains 15 residues. V was clipped by 6 bases and J by 3 bases; unmatched bases: 6.

This chain links TRBV6-1 with TRBJ2-3, with 8 bases that match TRBD1. The germline CDR1 and CDR2 sequences are MNHNS and SASEGT. CDR3 length: 16 amino acids. V lost 3 bases to trimming and J lost 1 base; unmatched junction nucleotides: 6. For the CDR3, the DNA is TGTGCCAGCAGTGACCGTCAGGGGGCCGGCACAGATACGCAGTATTTT. Its protein is CASSDRQGAGTDTQYF.

V usage is TRBV19 and J usage is TRBJ1-2; 7 bases fit TRBD1. The CDR3 covers 18 residues. Germline V gene sequence: CDR1 LNHDA, CDR2 SQIVND (reference sequence). After removal of 7 bases from V and 4 bases from J, the junction contained 21 bases not matched to a gene. In DNA form, the CDR3 reads TGTGCCAGTACCAGGATTATCGACAGGGCACGCTCTAGCTATGGCTACACCTTC. Translating gives CASTRIIDRARSSYGYTF. The variable domain in full, completed from reference TRBV19 and TRBJ1-2, reads DGGITQSPKYLFRKEGQNVTLSCEQNLNHDAMYWYRQDPGQGLRLIYYSQIVNDFQKGDIAEGYSVSREKKESFPLTVTSAQKNPTAFYLCASTRIIDRARSSYGYTFGSGTRLTVV.

This sequence joins TRBV2 and TRBJ2-1; 8 bases are shared with TRBD1. The CDR3 totals 17 residues. CDR1 and CDR2 (germline): SNHLY, FYNNEI. The V gene end was trimmed by 6 bases and the J gene end by 6 bases; junction bases not matched to a gene: 16. Here the CDR3 DNA reads TGTGCCAGCAGCCCTGGTTTCCGGGACAGGAGGTCCAATGAGCAGTTCTTC. Translated: CASSPGFRDRRSNEQFF.

Written as DNA, the CDR3 is TGTGCCAGCAGCTTAGGGACTTTGTACAATGAGCAGTTCTTC. Translation gives CASSLGTLYNEQFF. The chain uses TRBV11-2 and TRBJ2-1; a possible D gene is TRBD2 (5 bases). Per the germline V gene, CDR1 is SGHAT and CDR2 is FQNNGV. V gave up 1 base and J gave up 4 bases, with 8 bases separating them. CDR3 size: 14 residues.

The rearrangement joins TRBV5-4 to TRBJ2-6, with D possibly being TRBD1 (5 bases). The V and J ends lost 4 bases and 1 base respectively, with 9 bases between them. There are 15 residues in the CDR3. CDR1 and CDR2 (germline): SGHNT, YYREEE (reference sequence). Written as DNA, the CDR3 is TGTGCCAGCAGCGTTCCAGGGTCTGGGGCCAACGTCCTGACTTTC. Translation gives CASSVPGSGANVLTF. The whole variable domain, filled in from reference TRBV5-4 and TRBJ2-6, reads ETGVTQSPTHLIKTRGQQVTLRCSSQSGHNTVSWYQQALGQGPQFIFQYYREEENGRGNFPPRFSGLQFPNYSSELNVNALELDDSALYLCASSVPGSGANVLTFGAGSRLTVL.

The genes are TRBV6-2 or TRBV6-3 and TRBJ2-1; no firm D call. CDR1 is MNHEY and CDR2 is SVGEGT in the germline V gene. The CDR3 length is 12 residues. Trimming removed 6 bases from V and 9 bases from J, with 12 bases in between. CDR3 nucleotide sequence: TGTGCCAGCAGCGCCCTCTATAGTGAGCAGTTCTTC. Protein: CASSALYSEQFF.

CDR3 DNA sequence: TGTGCCAGCAGTTACATCCGGAACACTGAAGCTTTCTTT. It specifies CASSYIRNTEAFF. The chain carries TRBV6-5 and TRBJ1-1, with unresolved D. Trimming took off 2 bases at V and 1 base at J, with 5 bases between the two ends. The CDR3 has 13 amino acids. From germline, CDR1 is MNHEY and CDR2 SVGAGI.

V gene TRBV19 combines with J gene TRBJ1-2, with 9 nucleotides matching TRBD1. There are 15 residues in the CDR3. The V and J ends lost 2 bases and 2 bases, in that order; junction bases with no gene match: 3. CDR1 and CDR2 from the germline V gene are LNHDA and SQIVND (reference sequence). The CDR3 region has the DNA TGTGCCAGTAGTATATCTGGACAGGGGAACTATGGCTACACCTTC. Amino acids: CASSISGQGNYGYTF. Together with reference TRBV19 and TRBJ1-2, the CDR3 gives the full variable domain: DGGITQSPKYLFRKEGQNVTLSCEQNLNHDAMYWYRQDPGQGLRLIYYSQIVNDFQKGDIAEGYSVSREKKESFPLTVTSAQKNPTAFYLCASSISGQGNYGYTFGSGTRLTVV.

This chain uses TRBV28 with TRBJ1-2; 9 bases fit TRBD1. Trimming at V came to 5 bases and at J to 7 bases, leaving 17 bases not matched to a gene. This CDR3 comprises 17 residues. Germline CDR1 is MDHEN and CDR2 is SYDVKM. The CDR3: CASSPWTGALRAGGYTF. The CDR3 DNA reads as TGTGCCAGCAGTCCGTGGACAGGGGCTCTCAGGGCAGGTGGCTACACCTTC.

As DNA, the CDR3 is TGCGCCAGCTCCGGGGGCGGGAGCTCTGGAAACACCATATATTTT. Amino acids: CASSGGGSSGNTIYF. The chain recombines TRBV5-1 with TRBJ1-3; D is possibly TRBD1 (6 bases). Trimming stripped 7 bases from V and 0 bases from J, with 14 bases between. The CDR3 spans 15 residues. CDR1 and CDR2 (germline): SGHRS, YFSETQ.

V is TRBV18 and J is TRBJ1-2; D may be TRBD1 (6 bases). V lost 5 bases and J 3 bases, leaving 13 bases between the germline ends. Germline lookup yields CDR1 KGHSH and CDR2 LQKENI. This CDR3 has 14 amino acids. The chain's CDR3 is CASSYRQEDYGYTF. The CDR3 DNA reads TGTGCCAGCTCATATCGACAGGAAGACTATGGCTACACCTTC.

CDR3 in DNA: TGTGCCAGCAGCCGACACGGGCGGGACGAGCAGTACTTC. Translating gives CASSRHGRDEQYF. V and J are TRBV3-1 (or the pseudogene TRBV3-2) and TRBJ2-7, with D possibly matching TRBD2 (5 bases). This CDR3 spans 13 amino acids. V was cut by 4 bases and J by 5 bases, with 12 bases left in between. Germline-derived CDR1 and CDR2 are LGHDT and YNNKEL (reference sequence).

This chain connects TRBV6-5 to TRBJ1-1; 7 nucleotides agree with TRBD1. The CDR3 loop spans 15 amino acids. The trim removed 6 bases at V and 5 bases at J, leaving 12 bases unmatched. Germline CDR1 reads MNHEY; CDR2 reads SVGAGI. The CDR3 reads CASRKTEGAETEAFF. CDR3 nucleotides: TGTGCCAGCAGGAAAACGGAGGGGGCTGAGACTGAAGCTTTCTTT.

This clone was observed a handful of times. The rearrangement uses TRBV27 and TRBJ1-6; D unclear. V was clipped by 5 bases and J by 8 bases, with 16 bases between them. The CDR3 runs 15 residues. Germline values: CDR1 MNHEY, CDR2 SMNVEV (reference sequence). Here the CDR3 reads CASSAKFGFDSPLHF. The CDR3 coding sequence is TGTGCCAGCAGTGCCAAATTCGGGTTTGATTCACCCCTCCACTTT.

The V gene is TRBV9, the J gene TRBJ2-5; TRBD1 matches 12 bases. The CDR3 has 14 residues. CDR1 is SGDLS and CDR2 is YYNGEE in the germline V gene. The V gene end was trimmed by 6 bases and the J gene end by 5 bases; junction bases not matched to a gene: 5. CDR3 amino acids: CASTGTGGMETQYF. The CDR3, as DNA: TGTGCCAGCACCGGGACAGGGGGCATGGAGACCCAGTACTTC.

CDR3 in amino acids: CASSIGGGNEQFF. The CDR3 nucleotides are TGTGCCAGCAGTATCGGAGGCGGGAATGAGCAGTTCTTC. The genes are TRBV12-3 or TRBV12-4 and TRBJ2-1; TRBD2 might be the D (5 bases). This CDR3 spans 13 amino acids. Between the trimmed V and J ends, which lost 5 bases and 7 bases, there was a span of 12 bases.

This rearrangement joins TRBV28 to TRBJ2-1, with D maybe TRBD2 (5 bases). Trimming removed 6 bases from V and 6 bases from J, with 18 bases in between. In germline, CDR1 is MDHEN, CDR2 SYDVKM. This CDR3 is 15 amino acids long. CDR3 amino acids: CASRPTGRVLNEQFF. In DNA form, the CDR3 reads TGTGCCAGCAGGCCCACTGGGCGGGTTCTCAATGAGCAGTTCTTC.

The chain has TRBV5-1 and TRBJ1-6; D possibly corresponds to TRBD1 (5 bases). The CDR3 has 15 residues. V was clipped by 4 bases and J by 7 bases, with 15 bases between them. CDR1 is SGHRS and CDR2 is YFSETQ in the germline V gene. The CDR3 region has the DNA TGCGCCAGCAGCCCCTACCAGGGATCGAATTCACCCCTCCACTTT. The encoded protein is CASSPYQGSNSPLHF.

The rearrangement joins TRBV5-6 to TRBJ2-3, with D unresolved. V lost 4 bases to trimming and J lost 0 bases, with 9 bases between them. Germline CDR1 is SGHDT and CDR2 is YYEEEE. The CDR3 has 14 amino acids. CDR3 DNA: TGTGCCAGCAGCCGCACCTATAGCACAGATACGCAGTATTTT. Its translation: CASSRTYSTDTQYF. The full variable domain, rest sourced from reference TRBV5-6 and TRBJ2-3, is DAGVTQSPTHLIKTRGQQVTLRCSPKSGHDTVSWYQQALGQGPQFIFQYYEEEERQRGNFPDRFSGHQFPNYSSELNVNALLLGDSALYLCASSRTYSTDTQYFGPGTRLTVL.